A selection of T cell receptor beta chains follows, all from one sample in a study of OX40 agonist ivuxolimab in advanced cancers. Data came from immunoSEQ multiplex PCR; TCRdb stores just in-frame clones and leaves some out. The sample includes 43,000 or so clones, roughly 89% of them seen just once. The sequencing here drew on CD4+ or CD8+ T cells sorted from blood, taken in a trial of the OX40 agonist ivuxolimab. Every receptor here comes from an adult with an advanced solid tumor such as melanoma, head and neck, liver or kidney cancer. Both conserved end residues are part of each CDR3. The order of the fields is J gene, clone size, D gene, V gene, CDR3 protein, CDR3 DNA. A D gene is named only where the DNA matches it firmly. Size values are once, few and many counts, or a class for expanded clones, and some rows have none.

j_call: TRBJ1-3; clone_size: NA; d_call: NA; v_call: TRBV19; cdr3_aa: CASSPTGSGNTIYF; cdr3_nt: TGTGCCAGTAGTCCAACAGGGTCTGGAAACACCATATATTTT
j_call: TRBJ2-4; clone_size: NA; d_call: TRBD1; v_call: TRBV5-4; cdr3_aa: CASSLGTVKNIQYF; cdr3_nt: TGTGCCAGCAGCCTAGGGACAGTCAAAAACATTCAGTACTTC
j_call: TRBJ2-7; clone_size: NA; d_call: NA; v_call: TRBV28; cdr3_aa: CASSPSQAPYEQYF; cdr3_nt: TGTGCCAGCTCCCCGAGCCAGGCCCCCTACGAGCAGTACTTC
j_call: TRBJ1-4; clone_size: NA; d_call: NA; v_call: TRBV18; cdr3_aa: CASSSAPNEKLFF; cdr3_nt: TGTGCCAGCTCCTCCGCACCTAATGAAAAACTGTTTTTT
j_call: TRBJ1-4; clone_size: NA; d_call: NA; v_call: TRBV18; cdr3_aa: CASSPLGAQDEKLFF; cdr3_nt: TGTGCCAGCTCACCTTTGGGGGCGCAAGATGAAAAACTGTTTTTT
j_call: TRBJ1-4; clone_size: NA; d_call: NA; v_call: TRBV29-1; cdr3_aa: CSTRTGEKLFF; cdr3_nt: TGCAGCACACGGACCGGCGAAAAACTGTTTTTT
j_call: TRBJ2-6; clone_size: once; d_call: NA; v_call: TRBV19; cdr3_aa: CASSIEPVHSGANVLTF; cdr3_nt: TGTGCCAGTAGTATTGAACCAGTTCACTCTGGGGCCAACGTCCTGACTTTC
j_call: TRBJ2-5; clone_size: NA; d_call: TRBD1; v_call: TRBV5-1; cdr3_aa: CASSRGPSGLQETQYF; cdr3_nt: TGCGCCAGCAGCAGGGGGCCGTCGGGCCTTCAAGAGACCCAGTACTTC
j_call: TRBJ2-5; clone_size: NA; d_call: NA; v_call: TRBV10-1; cdr3_aa: CASSDGPVQETQYF; cdr3_nt: TGCGCCAGCAGTGACGGGCCAGTTCAAGAGACCCAGTACTTC
j_call: TRBJ2-7; clone_size: NA; d_call: NA; v_call: TRBV7-8; cdr3_aa: CASSTRLLSNEQYF; cdr3_nt: TGTGCCAGCAGCACACGATTATTGAGTAACGAGCAGTACTTC
j_call: TRBJ1-4; clone_size: once; d_call: NA; v_call: TRBV5-1; cdr3_aa: CASSSTGNEKLFF; cdr3_nt: TGCGCCAGCAGCTCGACGGGGAATGAAAAACTGTTTTTT
j_call: TRBJ2-5; clone_size: NA; d_call: NA; v_call: TRBV9; cdr3_aa: CASSVAWGAETQYF; cdr3_nt: TGTGCCAGCAGCGTAGCCTGGGGCGCGGAGACCCAGTACTTC
j_call: TRBJ2-4; clone_size: NA; d_call: TRBD2; v_call: TRBV6-5; cdr3_aa: CASAEGRVAKNIQYF; cdr3_nt: TGTGCCAGCGCGGAGGGGAGGGTTGCCAAAAACATTCAGTACTTC
j_call: TRBJ1-2; clone_size: NA; d_call: NA; v_call: TRBV2; cdr3_aa: CASSVGSYYGYTF; cdr3_nt: TGTGCCAGCAGTGTCGGCAGTTACTATGGCTACACCTTC
j_call: TRBJ2-5; clone_size: NA; d_call: TRBD1; v_call: TRBV18; cdr3_aa: CASSPPSWTGVDETQYF; cdr3_nt: TGTGCCAGCTCACCACCGTCCTGGACAGGGGTTGATGAGACCCAGTACTTC
j_call: TRBJ2-7; clone_size: NA; d_call: TRBD2; v_call: TRBV6-1; cdr3_aa: CASAPTGGWYEQYF; cdr3_nt: TGTGCCAGCGCCCCTACGGGGGGGTGGTACGAGCAGTACTTC
j_call: TRBJ2-7; clone_size: NA; d_call: TRBD2; v_call: TRBV10-1; cdr3_aa: CASEYKREGGEQYF; cdr3_nt: TGCGCCAGCGAGTACAAGCGGGAGGGCGGCGAGCAGTACTTC
j_call: TRBJ2-3; clone_size: NA; d_call: NA; v_call: TRBV19; cdr3_aa: CASSSGEAFTDTQYF; cdr3_nt: TGTGCCAGTAGTAGCGGGGAGGCCTTCACAGATACGCAGTATTTT
j_call: TRBJ2-3; clone_size: NA; d_call: TRBD2; v_call: TRBV6-5; cdr3_aa: CASSYPGLAGSDTQYF; cdr3_nt: TGTGCCAGCAGTTACCCCGGACTAGCGGGGTCAGATACGCAGTATTTT
j_call: TRBJ2-2; clone_size: NA; d_call: NA; v_call: TRBV5-1; cdr3_aa: CASSLLATNTGELFF; cdr3_nt: TGCGCCAGCAGCTTGCTAGCGACGAACACCGGGGAGCTGTTTTTT
j_call: TRBJ1-2; clone_size: NA; d_call: NA; v_call: TRBV7-9; cdr3_aa: CASSLGGSYGYTF; cdr3_nt: TGTGCCAGCAGCTTGGGGGGGTCCTATGGCTACACCTTC
j_call: TRBJ2-7; clone_size: NA; d_call: TRBD1; v_call: TRBV10-2; cdr3_aa: CASRKGQGERYEQYF; cdr3_nt: TGCGCCAGCAGAAAGGGACAGGGGGAACGCTACGAGCAGTACTTC
j_call: TRBJ2-7; clone_size: once; d_call: NA; v_call: TRBV4-2; cdr3_aa: CASSQDGSTYEQYF; cdr3_nt: TGTGCCAGCAGCCAAGACGGGTCCACCTACGAGCAGTACTTC
j_call: TRBJ2-4; clone_size: few; d_call: NA; v_call: TRBV18; cdr3_aa: CASSMADGIQYF; cdr3_nt: TGTGCCAGCTCAATGGCCGATGGCATTCAGTACTTC
j_call: TRBJ2-7; clone_size: NA; d_call: TRBD2; v_call: TRBV5-6; cdr3_aa: CASRTPGLAGEQQYF; cdr3_nt: TGTGCCAGCAGGACGCCAGGACTAGCGGGAGAACAGCAGTACTTC
j_call: TRBJ1-3; clone_size: NA; d_call: NA; v_call: TRBV7-9; cdr3_aa: CASSAAGGNTIYF; cdr3_nt: TGTGCCAGCAGCGCTGCAGGCGGAAACACCATATATTTT
j_call: TRBJ1-5; clone_size: NA; d_call: NA; v_call: TRBV7-8; cdr3_aa: CASSSRLARADQPQHF; cdr3_nt: TGTGCCAGCAGCTCTAGGCTTGCCAGGGCAGATCAGCCCCAGCATTTT
j_call: TRBJ2-7; clone_size: NA; d_call: TRBD2; v_call: TRBV7-3; cdr3_aa: CASSSEYSDTSGQSYEQYF; cdr3_nt: TGTGCCAGCAGCTCTGAATACTCGGACACTAGCGGGCAATCCTACGAGCAGTACTTC
j_call: TRBJ2-7; clone_size: NA; d_call: TRBD2; v_call: TRBV4-1; cdr3_aa: CASSQVFSPLAGHSYEQYF; cdr3_nt: TGCGCCAGCAGCCAAGTTTTTTCCCCTCTAGCGGGGCACTCCTACGAGCAGTACTTC
j_call: TRBJ2-3; clone_size: NA; d_call: NA; v_call: TRBV19; cdr3_aa: CASSIASTDTQYF; cdr3_nt: TGTGCCAGTAGTATCGCCTCCACCGATACGCAGTATTTT
j_call: TRBJ2-7; clone_size: NA; d_call: TRBD1; v_call: TRBV6-6; cdr3_aa: CASSYFRTGRNEQYF; cdr3_nt: TGTGCCAGCAGCTACTTCCGGACAGGGAGGAACGAGCAGTACTTC
j_call: TRBJ2-7; clone_size: NA; d_call: NA; v_call: TRBV19; cdr3_aa: CASSISGSYEQYF; cdr3_nt: TGTGCCAGTAGTATAAGTGGTTCCTACGAGCAGTACTTC
j_call: TRBJ2-7; clone_size: NA; d_call: NA; v_call: TRBV5-1; cdr3_aa: CASSLGTGVPREQYF; cdr3_nt: TGCGCCAGCAGCTTGGGAACAGGTGTTCCCAGGGAGCAGTACTTC
j_call: TRBJ1-6; clone_size: NA; d_call: NA; v_call: TRBV4-1; cdr3_aa: CASSQNGNSPLHF; cdr3_nt: TGCGCCAGCAGCCAAAACGGGAATTCACCCCTCCACTTT
j_call: TRBJ1-5; clone_size: few; d_call: NA; v_call: TRBV5-6; cdr3_aa: CASARGVNSNQPQHF; cdr3_nt: TGTGCCAGCGCGCGGGGGGTGAATAGCAATCAGCCCCAGCATTTT
j_call: TRBJ1-2; clone_size: NA; d_call: NA; v_call: TRBV5-1; cdr3_aa: CASSLDGGPGSYGYTF; cdr3_nt: TGCGCCAGCAGCTTAGACGGGGGCCCGGGGAGCTATGGCTACACCTTC
j_call: TRBJ2-2; clone_size: NA; d_call: TRBD2; v_call: TRBV30; cdr3_aa: CAWRGLAGTGELFF; cdr3_nt: TGTGCCTGGAGGGGACTAGCGGGAACCGGGGAGCTGTTTTTT
j_call: TRBJ2-7; clone_size: few; d_call: NA; v_call: TRBV7-2; cdr3_aa: CASSSRGGREQYF; cdr3_nt: TGTGCCAGCAGCTCCAGGGGGGGGCGCGAGCAGTACTTC
j_call: TRBJ2-1; clone_size: NA; d_call: NA; v_call: TRBV21-1; cdr3_aa: CASSTRQGSRNEQFF; cdr3_nt: TGTGCCAGCAGCACTCGTCAAGGGAGTAGGAATGAGCAGTTCTTC
j_call: TRBJ2-1; clone_size: NA; d_call: NA; v_call: TRBV6-5; cdr3_aa: CASSYPRLGEQFF; cdr3_nt: TGTGCCAGCAGTTACCCCCGGCTGGGTGAGCAGTTCTTC
j_call: TRBJ2-1; clone_size: NA; d_call: TRBD2; v_call: TRBV19; cdr3_aa: CASSPARLAGGRNEQFF; cdr3_nt: TGTGCCAGTAGTCCCGCCCGACTAGCGGGAGGGCGTAATGAGCAGTTCTTC
j_call: TRBJ2-7; clone_size: once; d_call: TRBD1; v_call: TRBV9; cdr3_aa: CASSEEVGRGTEQYF; cdr3_nt: TGTGCCAGCAGCGAGGAAGTTGGCAGGGGGACCGAGCAGTACTTC
j_call: TRBJ2-5; clone_size: NA; d_call: NA; v_call: TRBV7-9; cdr3_aa: CASSLAGETQYF; cdr3_nt: TGTGCCAGCAGCTTAGCGGGCGAGACCCAGTACTTC
j_call: TRBJ1-1; clone_size: NA; d_call: NA; v_call: TRBV5-1; cdr3_aa: CASSLDRVKNTEAFF; cdr3_nt: TGCGCCAGCAGCTTGGACAGGGTGAAGAACACTGAAGCTTTCTTT
j_call: TRBJ1-1; clone_size: NA; d_call: TRBD1; v_call: TRBV6-1; cdr3_aa: CASSGGTGHTEAFF; cdr3_nt: TGTGCCAGCAGTGGTGGGACAGGCCACACTGAAGCTTTCTTT
j_call: TRBJ2-1; clone_size: NA; d_call: NA; v_call: TRBV20-1; cdr3_aa: CSAARGAEQFF; cdr3_nt: TGCAGTGCTGCTCGGGGAGCTGAGCAGTTCTTC